This T cell receptor (beta chain) was found in a study of OX40 agonist ivuxolimab in advanced cancers. Turning to the study itself: Prior therapy, whether anti-PD-1, anti-PD-L1 or anti-CTLA-4, was allowed, and about 40% had some.

Autoimmune disease history or systemic immunosuppression disqualified patients. Remarks on this clone: One junction end does not reproduce the germline sequence, and a read error may be involved.

The protocol was immunoSEQ multiplex PCR, while the TCRdb copy is restricted to in-frame clones and leaves out a portion. This sample has 20,000 to 30,000 clones, with roughly 91% found just once. Germline V gene lookup returns CDR1 SSHAT and CDR2 FNYEAQ (reference sequence). The CDR3 is 15 residues long. Specimen: CD4+ or CD8+ T cells sorted from blood, collected in a trial of the OX40 agonist ivuxolimab. The rearrangement uses TRBV7-7 and TRBJ2-1; 9 positions agree with TRBD1. The TCR originated in an adult with an advanced solid tumor such as melanoma, head and neck, liver or kidney cancer. The CDR3 DNA reads as TGTGCTAGCAGCAAGGCAGGACAGGGGTACAATGAGCAGTTCTTC. It yields the protein CASSKAGQGYNEQFF.